Listed below are T cell receptor beta chains from one sample, sequenced in a study of type 1 regulatory T cells. No antigen has been assigned to these receptors. MiXCR, run by TCRdb on the reads, gives a single entry per CDR3 protein. The sample lists about 67,000 distinct CDR3 sequences; almost 50% were seen once. Specimen: cultured non-Tr1 T cells, either the whole culture or a sorted T cell fraction (not recorded which). Receptors originate from a human donor in good health. Both conserved end residues are part of each CDR3. The D gene is left open where the match is weak. Size values are once, few and many counts, or a class for expanded clones, and some rows have none.

v_gene: TRBV28
j_gene: TRBJ2-1
d_gene: -
abundance: -
CDR3nt: TGTGCCAGCACAGGGAGAGCTGAGCAGTTCTTC
CDR3aa: CASTGRAEQFF

v_gene: TRBV12-3/TRBV12-4
j_gene: TRBJ1-1
d_gene: -
abundance: -
CDR3nt: TGTGCCAGCAGGGCGGCAGGTCGGAACACTGAAGCTTTCTTT
CDR3aa: CASRAAGRNTEAFF

v_gene: TRBV20-1
j_gene: TRBJ2-5
d_gene: -
abundance: few
CDR3nt: TGCAGTGCTAGCCCGGTCGGCCAAGAGACCCAGTACTTC
CDR3aa: CSASPVGQETQYF

v_gene: TRBV20-1
j_gene: TRBJ2-7
d_gene: -
abundance: -
CDR3nt: TGCAGTGCTGAAGCCGGGGTTAAGTACGAGCAGTACTTC
CDR3aa: CSAEAGVKYEQYF

v_gene: TRBV10-1
j_gene: TRBJ2-5
d_gene: TRBD2
abundance: -
CDR3nt: TGCGCCAGCAGTGCGACTAGCGGGGGAGTAGAGACCCAGTACTTC
CDR3aa: CASSATSGGVETQYF

v_gene: TRBV18
j_gene: TRBJ2-3
d_gene: TRBD2
abundance: few
CDR3nt: TGTGCCAGCTCACCTAGCCCGGGACTAGCGGGGGCCACAGATACGCAGTATTTT
CDR3aa: CASSPSPGLAGATDTQYF

v_gene: TRBV20-1
j_gene: TRBJ2-5
d_gene: -
abundance: -
CDR3nt: TGCAGTGCTTCCCCCCGAGGCCGACGGGAGACCCAGTACTTC
CDR3aa: CSASPRGRRETQYF

v_gene: TRBV19
j_gene: TRBJ2-6
d_gene: -
abundance: -
CDR3nt: TGTGCCAGTAGTATATGGGCTTCTGGGGCCAACGTCCTGACTTTC
CDR3aa: CASSIWASGANVLTF

v_gene: TRBV6-6
j_gene: TRBJ2-2
d_gene: TRBD1
abundance: -
CDR3nt: TGTGCCAGCAGTTACTCGAGACAGGGAACCGGGGAGCTGTTTTTT
CDR3aa: CASSYSRQGTGELFF

v_gene: TRBV12-3/TRBV12-4
j_gene: TRBJ2-3
d_gene: TRBD2
abundance: few
CDR3nt: TGTGCCAGTAGAGGGACTAGCGGGGGGGAAGATACGCAGTATTTT
CDR3aa: CASRGTSGGEDTQYF

v_gene: TRBV20-1
j_gene: TRBJ1-1
d_gene: -
abundance: few
CDR3nt: TGCAGAGAAGGAGGCCACAACACTGAAGCTTTCTTT
CDR3aa: CREGGHNTEAFF

v_gene: TRBV10-1
j_gene: TRBJ1-2
d_gene: TRBD1
abundance: -
CDR3nt: TGCGCCAGCAGTCCCGACAGGGGCTATGGCTACACCTTC
CDR3aa: CASSPDRGYGYTF

v_gene: TRBV14
j_gene: TRBJ2-2
d_gene: TRBD1
abundance: -
CDR3nt: TGTGCCAGCAGCCATCGCAGGGGGACGAACACCGGGGAGCTGTTTTTT
CDR3aa: CASSHRRGTNTGELFF

v_gene: TRBV27
j_gene: TRBJ1-2
d_gene: -
abundance: few
CDR3nt: TGTGCCAGCAGGGCCTACAGCGCTCTGGATGGCTACACCTTC
CDR3aa: CASRAYSALDGYTF

v_gene: TRBV3-1
j_gene: TRBJ1-1
d_gene: TRBD1
abundance: -
CDR3nt: TGTGCCAGCAGCCGCCGGACAGGGCGAGGCACTGAAGCTTTCTTT
CDR3aa: CASSRRTGRGTEAFF

v_gene: TRBV9
j_gene: TRBJ1-3
d_gene: TRBD1
abundance: once
CDR3nt: TGTGCCAGCACAGGGGGCACCGCTGGAAACACCATATATTTT
CDR3aa: CASTGGTAGNTIYF

v_gene: TRBV7-2
j_gene: TRBJ2-7
d_gene: TRBD1
abundance: -
CDR3nt: TGTGCCAGCAGCAGATCAGGGGGCTGGGACGAGCAGTACTTC
CDR3aa: CASSRSGGWDEQYF

v_gene: TRBV12-3/TRBV12-4
j_gene: TRBJ2-1
d_gene: -
abundance: -
CDR3nt: TGTGCCAGCAGTTTGAGGACAGGAAGAGTGGCAGGGGGGAATGAGCAGTTCTTC
CDR3aa: CASSLRTGRVAGGNEQFF

v_gene: TRBV7-8
j_gene: TRBJ1-5
d_gene: TRBD1
abundance: once
CDR3nt: TGTGCCAGCAGCCCGAACAGGGGCCGCAATCAGCCCCAGCATTTT
CDR3aa: CASSPNRGRNQPQHF

v_gene: TRBV9
j_gene: TRBJ2-3
d_gene: -
abundance: -
CDR3nt: TGTGCCAGCAGTCCGAACCTAGTAGATACGCAGTATTTT
CDR3aa: CASSPNLVDTQYF

v_gene: TRBV7-2
j_gene: TRBJ1-6
d_gene: -
abundance: few
CDR3nt: TGTGCCAGCAGCTCCCAGACAAATTCACCCCTCCACTTT
CDR3aa: CASSSQTNSPLHF

v_gene: TRBV10-3
j_gene: TRBJ1-5
d_gene: -
abundance: -
CDR3nt: TGTGCCATCAGTGAGTTGTCGTACTATAGCAATCAGCCCCAGCATTTT
CDR3aa: CAISELSYYSNQPQHF

v_gene: TRBV19
j_gene: TRBJ2-2
d_gene: -
abundance: -
CDR3nt: TGTGCCAGTAGTATCGGAGGGGGGGGGTCGCCCGGGGAGCTGTTTTTT
CDR3aa: CASSIGGGGSPGELFF

v_gene: TRBV7-9
j_gene: TRBJ1-1
d_gene: -
abundance: few
CDR3nt: TGTGCCAGTGACAGGAATGGGGTCACTGAAGCTTTCTTT
CDR3aa: CASDRNGVTEAFF

v_gene: TRBV3-1
j_gene: TRBJ2-3
d_gene: -
abundance: few
CDR3nt: TGTGCCAGCAGTCGACTGGATACGCAGTATTTT
CDR3aa: CASSRLDTQYF

v_gene: TRBV29-1
j_gene: TRBJ1-1
d_gene: -
abundance: -
CDR3nt: TGCAGCGTTGAGGAGGGAGGAGCTTTCTTT
CDR3aa: CSVEEGGAFF

v_gene: TRBV13
j_gene: TRBJ1-3
d_gene: -
abundance: -
CDR3nt: TGTGCCAGCAGCTTAAACAGGGGAAACACCATATATTTT
CDR3aa: CASSLNRGNTIYF

v_gene: TRBV28
j_gene: TRBJ2-4
d_gene: -
abundance: -
CDR3nt: TGTGCCAGCAGTTCCGGGCCACCCAAAAACATTCAGTACTTC
CDR3aa: CASSSGPPKNIQYF

v_gene: TRBV20-1
j_gene: TRBJ2-1
d_gene: TRBD1
abundance: few
CDR3nt: TGCAGTGCTAGGGGGGACAGGGATTACAATGAGCAGTTCTTC
CDR3aa: CSARGDRDYNEQFF

v_gene: TRBV3-1
j_gene: TRBJ1-2
d_gene: -
abundance: -
CDR3nt: TGTGCCAGCAGCCAAGGTGTGTTAGGCTACACCTTC
CDR3aa: CASSQGVLGYTF

v_gene: TRBV20-1
j_gene: TRBJ1-2
d_gene: -
abundance: once
CDR3nt: TGCAGTGCTAGGATCCCCGGAGACTATGGCTACACCTTC
CDR3aa: CSARIPGDYGYTF

v_gene: TRBV6-1
j_gene: TRBJ1-2
d_gene: TRBD1
abundance: -
CDR3nt: TGTGCCAGCAGCCCCAAGGGGACAGGGGTAGAATATGGCTACACCTTC
CDR3aa: CASSPKGTGVEYGYTF

v_gene: TRBV20-1
j_gene: TRBJ2-1
d_gene: -
abundance: -
CDR3nt: TGCAGTGCTAGAGTTCCAACATCGAATGAGCAGTTCTTC
CDR3aa: CSARVPTSNEQFF

v_gene: TRBV6-5
j_gene: TRBJ1-5
d_gene: -
abundance: -
CDR3nt: TGTGCCGCCTGGTCACAGGCCCCTAAACTTTATAGCAATCAGCCCCAGCATTTT
CDR3aa: CAAWSQAPKLYSNQPQHF

v_gene: TRBV15
j_gene: TRBJ1-1
d_gene: -
abundance: -
CDR3nt: TGTGCCACCAGCAGAGGAACTACAGGGAACACTGAAGCTTTCTTT
CDR3aa: CATSRGTTGNTEAFF

v_gene: TRBV29-1
j_gene: TRBJ2-7
d_gene: TRBD2
abundance: -
CDR3nt: TGCAGCGTTGAAGGTCTAGCGGGGGGGCTTCTCGGCGAGCAGTACTTC
CDR3aa: CSVEGLAGGLLGEQYF

v_gene: TRBV29-1
j_gene: TRBJ2-7
d_gene: -
abundance: -
CDR3nt: TGCAGCGTTGAAGATCGAGGAGGGGGGCGCGAGCAGTACTTC
CDR3aa: CSVEDRGGGREQYF

v_gene: TRBV7-2
j_gene: TRBJ1-6
d_gene: TRBD1
abundance: once
CDR3nt: TGTGCCAGCAGGCAGGGGACAGGGTGGTCACCCCTCCACTTT
CDR3aa: CASRQGTGWSPLHF

v_gene: TRBV12-3/TRBV12-4
j_gene: TRBJ1-1
d_gene: -
abundance: -
CDR3nt: TGTGCCAGCAGCCCTTATGAGGGGACCCTTTTCAACACTGAAGCTTTCTTT
CDR3aa: CASSPYEGTLFNTEAFF

v_gene: TRBV5-1
j_gene: TRBJ1-1
d_gene: TRBD1
abundance: -
CDR3nt: TGCGCCAGCAGCGACAGGGGAGGTACTGAAGCTTTCTTT
CDR3aa: CASSDRGGTEAFF

v_gene: TRBV20-1
j_gene: TRBJ2-3
d_gene: TRBD2
abundance: once
CDR3nt: TGCAGTGCGGGCCGACGGCTAGCGGACACAGATACGCAGTATTTT
CDR3aa: CSAGRRLADTDTQYF

v_gene: TRBV5-4
j_gene: TRBJ2-7
d_gene: -
abundance: -
CDR3nt: TGTGCCAGCAGCTTGGAGCGGGCCCACGAGCAGTACTTC
CDR3aa: CASSLERAHEQYF

v_gene: TRBV5-1
j_gene: TRBJ2-1
d_gene: TRBD1
abundance: -
CDR3nt: TGCGCCAGCAGGGTAGGACAGGGGGCGTTGGATGAGCAGTTCTTC
CDR3aa: CASRVGQGALDEQFF

v_gene: TRBV28
j_gene: TRBJ2-7
d_gene: -
abundance: few
CDR3nt: TGTGCCAGCAGTGTCGGACCGTACTACGAGCAGTACTTC
CDR3aa: CASSVGPYYEQYF

v_gene: TRBV5-1
j_gene: TRBJ2-3
d_gene: TRBD2
abundance: -
CDR3nt: TGCGCCAGCAGCTCCCGGGGGGATAGCACAGATACGCAGTATTTT
CDR3aa: CASSSRGDSTDTQYF

v_gene: TRBV2
j_gene: TRBJ1-1
d_gene: -
abundance: medium-sized
CDR3nt: TGTGCCAGCAGTGCTGGGATGAACACTGAAGCTTTCTTT
CDR3aa: CASSAGMNTEAFF

v_gene: TRBV4-1
j_gene: TRBJ2-2
d_gene: -
abundance: -
CDR3nt: TGCGCCAGCAGCCAGCTCGGACTCGCCGGGGACACCGGGGAGCTGTTTTTT
CDR3aa: CASSQLGLAGDTGELFF

v_gene: TRBV12-3/TRBV12-4
j_gene: TRBJ1-1
d_gene: TRBD1
abundance: few
CDR3nt: TGTGCCAGCAGTCCCTGGACAGGGCACACTGAAGCTTTCTTT
CDR3aa: CASSPWTGHTEAFF

v_gene: TRBV6-5
j_gene: TRBJ2-3
d_gene: TRBD2
abundance: -
CDR3nt: TGTGCCAGCAGCAAAAGCGGGGGGGCCCACACAGATACGCAGTATTTT
CDR3aa: CASSKSGGAHTDTQYF

v_gene: TRBV6-1
j_gene: TRBJ1-2
d_gene: -
abundance: -
CDR3nt: TGTGCCAGCAGTGATGGTATCGAAGGGGACTTTTATGGCTACACCTTC
CDR3aa: CASSDGIEGDFYGYTF

v_gene: TRBV7-2
j_gene: TRBJ1-2
d_gene: -
abundance: -
CDR3nt: TGTGCCAGCAGCCTGGACGGAAAATATGGCTACACCTTC
CDR3aa: CASSLDGKYGYTF

v_gene: TRBV6-1
j_gene: TRBJ2-1
d_gene: -
abundance: -
CDR3nt: TGTGCCAGCAGTGGCCGACTGCCAAGCTCCTACAATGAGCAGTTCTTC
CDR3aa: CASSGRLPSSYNEQFF

v_gene: TRBV7-9
j_gene: TRBJ1-3
d_gene: -
abundance: -
CDR3nt: TGTGCCAGCAGCCGAGCCGGGGCAGGAAACACCATATATTTT
CDR3aa: CASSRAGAGNTIYF

v_gene: TRBV28
j_gene: TRBJ2-1
d_gene: TRBD1
abundance: once
CDR3nt: TGTGCCAGCAGACCGACAGGGATGGATGAGCAGTTCTTC
CDR3aa: CASRPTGMDEQFF